The T cell receptor (beta chain) described here comes from a study of T cells in localized non-small cell lung cancer. Regarding the study as a whole: A median of about 52 clones ranked among the top 100 in tumor appeared in adjacent lung. Higher T cell density in the blood was associated with longer overall survival, whereas higher adjacent-lung clonality associated with shorter survival. Clonality of T cells reached its maximum in uninvolved adjacent lung, surpassing tumor. Because researchers sequenced only one region of the tumor, heterogeneity is still possible.

The assay was immunoSEQ multiplex PCR, and TCRdb's table has in-frame clones only and misses some. This sample has over 45,000 clones, with roughly 80% found just once. With respect to this clone: Its antigen is unidentified.

Germline CDR1 and CDR2: SGHDT and YYEEEE. V lost 0 bases and J 9 bases, leaving 19 bases between the germline ends. The CDR3 consists of 17 residues. The sequence came from a man aged 40-75 years with stage I squamous cell lung carcinoma. The V call is TRBV5-6, the J call TRBJ1-6; no definite D call. Specimen: peripheral blood, collected before any cancer treatment. The chain's CDR3 is CASSLVRDSGIASPLHF. The CDR3 DNA reads as TGTGCCAGCAGCTTGGTAAGGGATTCGGGGATTGCTTCACCCCTCCACTTT.